One sample yielded the 3 T cell receptor beta chains listed below, sequenced in a study of STAT5B mutations in CD4+ large granular lymphocyte leukemia. Only in-frame clones appear in the TCRdb table, and some are missing; sequencing was by immunoSEQ multiplex PCR. Of 31,000 or so clones listed, 74% are singletons. Specimen: CD4+ T cells from blood buffy coats. All receptors come from a human donor in good health.

This clone has a single count. Here the CDR3 DNA reads TGTGCCAGCAGCTTCACTTCAATTGAAAAACTGTTTTTT. Protein sequence: CASSFTSIEKLFF. The chain joins TRBV11-2 to TRBJ1-4; D not resolved. Germline CDR1 is SGHAT and CDR2 is FQNNGV. V was cut by 3 bases and J by 7 bases, with 9 bases left in between. The CDR3 runs 13 residues.

This chain uses TRBV19 with TRBJ2-4; no firm D call. The CDR3 consists of 12 residues. Trimming removed 4 bases at V and 4 bases at J, with 5 bases between. Germline V gene sequence: CDR1 LNHDA, CDR2 SQIVND (reference sequence). The CDR3 nucleotides are TGTGCCAGTAGTAATCTGAAAAACATTCAGTACTTC. It encodes CASSNLKNIQYF.

This clone was recorded a few times. V is TRBV29-1 and J is TRBJ2-1; TRBD2 is a possible D gene (6 bases). With 4 bases removed from V and 7 bases from J, the gap between germline ends came to 17 bases. Germline V gene lookup returns CDR1 SQVTM and CDR2 ANQGSEA. The CDR3 is 14 amino acids. Written as DNA, the CDR3 is TGCAGCGTTGGGCGGGGTGGGTTACTAAATGAGCAGTTCTTC. Encoded protein: CSVGRGGLLNEQFF.